This T cell receptor (beta chain) is from a study of cytomegalovirus exposure and HLA in healthy donors. This PCR relied on a set of 60 Vbeta primers and 13 Jbeta primers. Produced via immunoSEQ multiplex PCR; TCRdb's table is partial and in-frame only. The sample contains more than 75,000 clones, roughly 70% of which appear only once. Sequencing was performed on PBMCs. This sequence was found in a man in his forties in good health and CMV-seropositive.

The CDR3 sequence is CASSLFLPGMGYTF. The CDR3 coding sequence is TGTGCCAGCAGTTTATTCCTCCCAGGGATGGGCTACACCTTC. The chain links TRBV28 to TRBJ1-2, with a tentative D call TRBD1 (5 bases). V gave up 1 base and J gave up 8 bases, with 14 bases separating them. Germline CDR1 MDHEN, CDR2 SYDVKM. The CDR3 is 14 amino acids.